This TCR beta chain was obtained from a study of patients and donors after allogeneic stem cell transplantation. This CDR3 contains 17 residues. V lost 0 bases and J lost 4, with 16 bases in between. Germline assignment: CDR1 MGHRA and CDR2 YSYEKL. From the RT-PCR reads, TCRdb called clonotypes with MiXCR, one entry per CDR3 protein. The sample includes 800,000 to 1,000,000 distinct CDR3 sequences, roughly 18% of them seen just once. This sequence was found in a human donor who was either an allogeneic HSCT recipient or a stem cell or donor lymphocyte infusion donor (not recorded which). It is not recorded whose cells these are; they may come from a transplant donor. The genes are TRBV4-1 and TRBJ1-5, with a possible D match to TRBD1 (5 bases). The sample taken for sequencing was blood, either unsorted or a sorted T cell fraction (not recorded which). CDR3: CASSQDGWDRINQPQHF. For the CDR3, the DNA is TGCGCCAGCAGCCAAGATGGATGGGACCGGATTAATCAGCCCCAGCATTTT.